Listed here are 17 T cell receptor beta chains from one sample, sequenced in a study of shared clonotypes between healthy human individuals. Cells designated naive CD8 were CD45RO-negative and were positively selected for CCR7, with terminally differentiated effector memory CD45RA+ cells excluded. Assay used: immunoSEQ multiplex PCR; TCRdb lists only in-frame clones, some missing. The sample lists around 1,900,000 clones, over 85% occurring once. What was sequenced was naive CD8+ T cells from PBMCs. The receptors were sampled from a man between 18 and 35 years old in good health. Some clones in this sample may be carry-over from other donors' samples.

The gene calls are TRBV5-6 and TRBJ1-5; 9 bases are shared with TRBD1. The CDR3 loop spans 13 amino acids. Germline-derived CDR1 and CDR2 are SGHDT and YYEEEE. V dropped 4 bases and J dropped 7; count of bases not matched to a gene: 3. The CDR3 DNA is TGTGCCAGCAGCCGGACAGGGGCCCAGCCCCAGCATTTT. Its protein is CASSRTGAQPQHF.

In regard to this clone: A far more abundant clone sits one base away, making this likely a read error. The V gene is TRBV10-1, the J gene TRBJ1-1; D unclear. CDR3 length equals 13 residues. The V and J ends lost 2 bases and 0 bases respectively, with 4 bases between them. Germline values: CDR1 WNHNN, CDR2 SYGVQD (reference sequence). The CDR3 loop is CASSEKVNTEAFF. The CDR3, as DNA: TGCGCCAGCAGTGAGAAGGTGAACACTGAAGCTTTCTTT.

The rearrangement links TRBV5-4 to TRBJ2-2, with 7 bases fitting TRBD1. The germline V gene encodes CDR1 SGHNT and CDR2 YYREEE (reference sequence). CDR3 size: 15 residues. Trimming at V came to 4 bases and at J to 1 base, leaving 4 bases not matched to a gene. The CDR3 nucleotides are TGTGCCAGCAGCGGGACAGCTAAGAACACCGGGGAGCTGTTTTTT. Protein: CASSGTAKNTGELFF.

This chain links TRBV28 with TRBJ1-6; a possible D gene is TRBD1 (5 bases). Between the trimmed V and J ends, which lost 7 bases and 9 bases, there was a span of 16 bases. The CDR3 extends over 14 amino acids. In germline, CDR1 is MDHEN, CDR2 SYDVKM. The CDR3 is CASTGGTRSSPLHF. CDR3 in DNA: TGTGCCAGCACCGGGGGGACGAGAAGTTCACCCCTCCACTTT.

This clone was found once. The chain is built from TRBV28 and TRBJ1-5, with D unresolved. CDR3 length: 13 amino acids. Per germline, CDR1 MDHEN and CDR2 SYDVKM. Deletions cut 5 bases from V and 7 bases from J, with 12 bases between. As DNA, the CDR3 is TGTGCCAGCAGTACTACCCCTGGGCAGCCCCAGCATTTT. Translated: CASSTTPGQPQHF.

The rearrangement uses TRBV11-2 and TRBJ2-1, with 11 bases fitting TRBD2. The CDR3 runs to 19 residues. After removal of 5 bases from V and 2 bases from J, the junction contained 14 bases not matched to a gene. Per germline, CDR1 SGHAT and CDR2 FQNNGV. The CDR3 spells CASSPNVPLAGGPYNEQFF. CDR3 sequence (DNA): TGTGCCAGCAGCCCGAATGTCCCTCTAGCGGGAGGTCCCTACAATGAGCAGTTCTTC.

The chain carries TRBV11-2 and TRBJ1-1; D is ambiguous. Germline loops: CDR1 SGHAT, CDR2 FQNNGV. V was trimmed by 1 base and J by 0 bases, leaving 3 bases between them. This CDR3 has 13 amino acids. The CDR3 region is CASSLVLNTEAFF. The CDR3 DNA follows: TGTGCCAGCAGCTTAGTGTTGAACACTGAAGCTTTCTTT.

The chain is built from TRBV5-6 and TRBJ1-1, with a tentative D call TRBD1 (5 bases). The V end lost 5 bases, the J end lost 5 bases, and 16 bases lay between the germline ends. The CDR3 runs 14 residues. CDR1 and CDR2 from the germline V gene are SGHDT and YYEEEE. In nucleotides, the CDR3 is TGTGCCAGCAGTCTCTGGGGCGCCATAACTGAAGCTTTCTTT. Amino acid sequence: CASSLWGAITEAFF.

This rearrangement joins TRBV27 to TRBJ2-1; perhaps TRBD1 as D (6 bases). The CDR3 contains 15 residues. V lost 6 bases and J 3 bases, leaving 15 bases between the germline ends. Germline CDR1 reads MNHEY; CDR2 reads SMNVEV (reference sequence). The CDR3 protein is CASRLVEGVYNEQFF. The CDR3 DNA sequence: TGTGCCAGCAGACTTGTTGAGGGGGTCTACAATGAGCAGTTCTTC.

The gene calls are TRBV5-6 and TRBJ2-1, with TRBD2 matching 7 bases. CDR3 length: 17 residues. CDR1 and CDR2 (germline): SGHDT, YYEEEE. With V trimmed by 3 bases and J by 0 bases, 9 bases remained unmatched. CDR3 protein: CASSSVGRLSSYNEQFF. The CDR3 DNA reads TGTGCCAGCAGCTCGGTCGGGAGGCTAAGCTCCTACAATGAGCAGTTCTTC.

This chain connects TRBV5-4 to TRBJ2-4; 8 positions match TRBD1. Germline loops: CDR1 SGHNT, CDR2 YYREEE (reference sequence). This CDR3 has 16 amino acids. The junction had 6 bases not matched to a gene; V was cut back by 2 bases and J by 2 bases. In nucleotides, the CDR3 is TGTGCCAGCAGCTTCCAGGGGGCGTGGTCCAAAAACATTCAGTACTTC. Residues: CASSFQGAWSKNIQYF.

This rearrangement joins TRBV12-5 to TRBJ2-3, with D uncertain. Germline CDR1 and CDR2: LGHNT and FRNRAP. CDR3 length: 12 amino acids. The V gene lost 3 bases and the J gene lost 6 bases, with 7 bases spanning the gap. The DNA of the CDR3 is TGTGCTAGTGGTTTACCCAGGGATACGCAGTATTTT. The encoded protein is CASGLPRDTQYF. Using reference TRBV12-5 and TRBJ2-3 for the parts outside the CDR3, the full variable domain is DARVTQTPRHKVTEMGQEVTMRCQPILGHNTVFWYRQTMMQGLELLAYFRNRAPLDDSGMPKDRFSAEMPDATLATLKIQPSEPRDSAVYFCASGLPRDTQYFGPGTRLTVL.

This clone occurred once. One junction end disagrees with the germline gene, perhaps due to a read error. The chain uses TRBV2 and TRBJ1-1, with a weak D call TRBD1 (5 bases). CDR1 is SNHLY, CDR2 FYNNEI, per germline. CDR3 size: 11 residues. Here the CDR3 DNA reads TGTGCCTGCAGGGCGTTACCTGAAGCTTTCTTT. As protein: CACRALPEAFF. Using reference TRBV2 and TRBJ1-1 for the parts outside the CDR3, the full variable domain is EPEVTQTPSHQVTQMGQEVILRCVPISNHLYFYWYRQILGQKVEFLVSFYNNEISEKSEIFDDQFSVERPDGSNFTLKIRSTKLEDSAMYFCACRALPEAFFGQGTRLTVV.

This clone appeared a single time. The chain is built from TRBV7-8 and TRBJ1-1, with a tentative D call TRBD1 (5 bases). Germline lookup yields CDR1 SGHVS and CDR2 FQNEAQ. The CDR3 totals 13 residues. Trimming stripped 5 bases from V and 8 bases from J, with 15 bases between. The CDR3 spells CASSPGISREAFF. The CDR3 nucleotides read TGTGCCAGCAGCCCAGGGATAAGCAGAGAAGCTTTCTTT.

The rearrangement links TRBV29-1 to TRBJ2-3; D gene uncertain. Germline-derived CDR1 and CDR2 are SQVTM and ANQGSEA. The V and J ends lost 7 bases and 0 bases respectively, with 14 bases between them. The CDR3 sequence is 14 residues long. For the CDR3, the DNA is TGCAGCGCCCGGGCCGGGTTCAGCACAGATACGCAGTATTTT. Translated: CSARAGFSTDTQYF.

The chain combines TRBV28 with TRBJ2-5; 9 bases agree with TRBD1. Trimming cost V 6 bases and J 5 bases; bases outside gene matches: 13. In germline, CDR1 is MDHEN, CDR2 SYDVKM. CDR3 length: 16 amino acids. CDR3 sequence: CASSSMRDRAAETQYF. The CDR3 DNA follows: TGTGCCAGCAGCTCTATGCGGGACAGGGCTGCGGAGACCCAGTACTTC.

The chain combines TRBV7-2 with TRBJ2-2; D remains ambiguous. The V gene lost 5 bases and the J gene lost 4 bases, with 5 bases spanning the gap. CDR3 size: 12 residues. From germline, CDR1 is SGHTA and CDR2 FQGNSA. CDR3 loop: CASSGPTGELFF. CDR3 sequence (DNA): TGTGCCAGCAGCGGACCCACCGGGGAGCTGTTTTTT.